This is a list of T cell receptor beta chains from one sample in a study of glioma-infiltrating T cells after dendritic cell vaccination. Profiling relied on immunoSEQ multiplex PCR, and the TCRdb table lists in-frame clones only, not all of them. The top ten hold under 40% of the sample, which has 20,000 to 25,000 clones, about four fifths seen once. Here the sequenced sample was blood, taken before dendritic cell vaccination. The receptors originated from a human donor with glioblastoma. CDR3s include the opening cysteine and the closing phenylalanine or tryptophan. D genes are given only for firm matches. Size is stated for part of the rows, as once, few or many counts, or as a class when the clone is expanded.

>medium-sized|NA|TRBV4-1|TRBJ2-7
TGCGCCAGCAGCCAAGTTTTAAGGGGCGAGCAGTACTTC
CASSQVLRGEQYF
>NA|TRBD2|TRBV5-4|TRBJ2-7
TGTGCCAGCAGCTTCGGGACTAGCGCCTACGAGCAGTACTTC
CASSFGTSAYEQYF
>few|NA|TRBV9|TRBJ1-5
TGTGCCAGCATCCATAGGGGGGGGGTTCAGCCCCAGCATTTT
CASIHRGGVQPQHF
>NA|NA|TRBV19|TRBJ2-7
TGTGCCAGTAGTATCTGGGCGGGGTACGAGCAGTACTTC
CASSIWAGYEQYF
>NA|NA|TRBV7-3|TRBJ2-1
TGTGCCAGCAGCCCAAGCAACTCCAATGAGCAGTTCTTC
CASSPSNSNEQFF
>NA|NA|TRBV5-4|TRBJ2-1
TGTGCCAGCAGCTTGGGGCAGGGGCCGGCATACAATGAGCAGTTCTTC
CASSLGQGPAYNEQFF
>NA|TRBD1|TRBV28|TRBJ2-7
TGTGCCAGCAGGTCCGCGGGACAGGGAATCAACGAGCAGTACTTC
CASRSAGQGINEQYF
>NA|NA|TRBV28|TRBJ1-2
TGTGCCAGCAGTTTATTTGCAATAAGAGGTGGCTACACCTTC
CASSLFAIRGGYTF
>NA|TRBD2|TRBV6-1|TRBJ2-1
TGTGCCAGCAGAGAGCGGGAGGTGTCCAATGAGCAGTTCTTC
CASREREVSNEQFF
>NA|NA|TRBV4-1|TRBJ2-1
TGCGCCAGCAGCCTGGAGGGGACCATCTCCTACAATGAGCAGTTCTTC
CASSLEGTISYNEQFF
>NA|TRBD1|TRBV27|TRBJ1-1
TGTGCCAGCAGTTTACAGGGGGGCTTCACTGAAGCTTTCTTT
CASSLQGGFTEAFF
>NA|TRBD1|TRBV5-6|TRBJ2-2
TGTGCCAGCAGCTCCTCGGGACAGGGGATCGGGGAGCTGTTTTTT
CASSSSGQGIGELFF
>few|NA|TRBV10-1|TRBJ2-7
TGCGCCAGCCCTCGAGCCGGACAGAACGACGAGCAGTACTTC
CASPRAGQNDEQYF
>NA|TRBD2|TRBV4-2|TRBJ2-3
TGTGCCAGCAGCCAAGACCCCCGCCTAGCGGGAGGGCCCCCAGATACGCAGTATTTT
CASSQDPRLAGGPPDTQYF
>NA|NA|TRBV5-1|TRBJ1-1
TGCGCCAGCAGCTTGACAATAAAGACTGAAGCTTTCTTT
CASSLTIKTEAFF
>NA|TRBD2|TRBV9|TRBJ2-7
TGTGCCAGCAGCGTAGCTAGCGGGGGCTACGAGCAGTACTTC
CASSVASGGYEQYF
>NA|TRBD1|TRBV5-6|TRBJ1-1
TGTGCCAGCAGCTTGCTAAACAGGGGGATGGACACTGAAGCTTTCTTT
CASSLLNRGMDTEAFF
>NA|NA|TRBV6-6|TRBJ2-1
TGTGCCAGCAGTGCCCGGGAGAGCTCCTACAATGAGCAGTTCTTC
CASSARESSYNEQFF
>NA|NA|TRBV7-2|TRBJ2-1
TGTGCCAGCAGCTTAGAGGCCCTCGCGGTCAATGAGCAGTTCTTC
CASSLEALAVNEQFF
>NA|TRBD1|TRBV13|TRBJ2-5
TGTGCCAGCAGCCGCCGGACAGGGGCATCTCAAGAGACCCAGTACTTC
CASSRRTGASQETQYF
>NA|NA|TRBV7-9|TRBJ1-1
TGTGCCAGCAGCCTAAATGCGGCGGTGAACACTGAAGCTTTCTTT
CASSLNAAVNTEAFF
>NA|TRBD1|TRBV2|TRBJ1-2
TGTGCCAGCAGGTCAGGGGGAAGGGGCTACACCTTC
CASRSGGRGYTF
>once|NA|TRBV6-1|TRBJ1-2
TGTGCCAGCAGTGAGGTCGGAGGGGTACACGATGGCTACACCTTC
CASSEVGGVHDGYTF
>NA|NA|TRBV6-1|TRBJ1-2
TGTGCCAGCACCAAGGTCGGGGGGGACTATGGCTACACCTTC
CASTKVGGDYGYTF
>NA|NA|TRBV6-6|TRBJ2-3
TGTGCCAGCTTCCGACCGGGAATGCGAGATACGCAGTATTTT
CASFRPGMRDTQYF
>once|NA|TRBV18|TRBJ1-1
TGTGCCAGCTCACCACGCGGGGGGGTTACTGAAGCTTTCTTT
CASSPRGGVTEAFF
>NA|NA|TRBV27|TRBJ2-3
TGTGCCAGCAGTGTAGCGCCCTACACAGATACGCAGTATTTT
CASSVAPYTDTQYF
>NA|NA|TRBV5-1|TRBJ1-2
TGCGCCAGCAGCTTGGTGCCAGGTTGGGGCTACACCTTC
CASSLVPGWGYTF
>once|NA|TRBV4-3|TRBJ2-5
TGCGCCAGCAGCCAAGATCGGGGGTCTTTTGGGGAGACCCAGTACTTC
CASSQDRGSFGETQYF
>NA|TRBD2|TRBV9|TRBJ2-1
TGTGCCAGCAGCGTAGGACTACTAGCGGGAAGGCATGAGCAGTTCTTC
CASSVGLLAGRHEQFF
>NA|NA|TRBV30|TRBJ1-1
TGTGCTTGTGGTGACAGGAGTCAAGGACACACTGAAGCTTTCTTT
CACGDRSQGHTEAFF
>NA|TRBD2|TRBV15|TRBJ2-1
TGTGCCACCAGGGGGGGAGGGATCTACAATGAGCAGTTCTTC
CATRGGGIYNEQFF
>NA|TRBD1|TRBV5-6|TRBJ1-2
TGTGCCAGCAGCTTGGGTACAGGGGGTGGCTACACCTTC
CASSLGTGGGYTF
>once|NA|TRBV7-3|TRBJ1-3
TGTGCCAGCACCAAATGGCGGCAGGGAAAAAGGATCTCTGGAAACACCATATATTTT
CASTKWRQGKRISGNTIYF
>NA|TRBD2|TRBV7-9|TRBJ2-3
TGTGCCAGCAGCTTCTCTAGCGGGGGGCCGGATACGCAGTATTTT
CASSFSSGGPDTQYF
>NA|NA|TRBV5-1|TRBJ2-5
TGCGCCAGCAGCCGAACTGAAAGGGGGGGGGCCCACCAAGAGACCCAGTACTTC
CASSRTERGGAHQETQYF
>NA|TRBD1|TRBV9|TRBJ1-3
TGTGCCAGCAGCGGGCGGGACAGCAGCTCTGGAAACACCATATATTTT
CASSGRDSSSGNTIYF
>NA|TRBD2|TRBV2|TRBJ2-3
TGTGCCAGTACCGGGACTAGCGGTTTTCGCACAGATACGCAGTATTTT
CASTGTSGFRTDTQYF
>NA|NA|TRBV29-1|TRBJ2-2
TGCAGCGTTCTCGGGAACACCGGGGAGCTGTTTTTT
CSVLGNTGELFF
>NA|TRBD1|TRBV5-1|TRBJ2-2
TGCGCCAGCACAGGGTTCAAGACAGGGGGCACCGGGGAGCTGTTTTTT
CASTGFKTGGTGELFF
>NA|TRBD2|TRBV6-6|TRBJ2-7
TGTGCCAGCAGTTACGATAGTTGGGGACTAGCGACCGAGCAGTACTTC
CASSYDSWGLATEQYF
>NA|NA|TRBV7-9|TRBJ2-5
TGTGCCAGCAGCTTAGTAGCTCCAGCTGCGGAGACCCAGTACTTC
CASSLVAPAAETQYF
>NA|NA|TRBV5-1|TRBJ1-2
TGCGCCAGCAGCTTGAATCCGGGGGGTGGCTACACCTTC
CASSLNPGGGYTF
>NA|TRBD2|TRBV5-1|TRBJ2-3
TGCACCAGCAGCCAGGGACTAGCGGGAGGGCCCACAGATACGCAGTATTTT
CTSSQGLAGGPTDTQYF
>NA|TRBD2|TRBV7-2|TRBJ2-7
TGTGCCAGCAGCTTAGAAATCAGGACTAGCTCCGAGCAGTACTTC
CASSLEIRTSSEQYF
>NA|TRBD2|TRBV7-9|TRBJ2-3
TGTGCCAGCAGCCAAGGAAGCGGGATCGGCACAGATACGCAGTATTTT
CASSQGSGIGTDTQYF
>few|NA|TRBV18|TRBJ1-2
TGTGCCAGCTCACCAGGCCATGGCTACACCTTC
CASSPGHGYTF
>NA|NA|TRBV6-1|TRBJ2-7
TGTGCCATCAGTGACCAGGGTCGGGGGTACGAGCAGTACTTC
CAISDQGRGYEQYF
>NA|NA|TRBV7-8|TRBJ2-7
TGTGCCAGCAGCCACCGCAGGGGACCCTACGAGCAGTACTTC
CASSHRRGPYEQYF
>NA|NA|TRBV5-1|TRBJ2-3
TGCGCCAGCAGCTTGGCTGATACGCAGTATTTT
CASSLADTQYF
>NA|TRBD2|TRBV6-1|TRBJ2-5
TGTGCCAGCAGTCAAAGGGGAGGGGAAGAGACCCAGTACTTC
CASSQRGGEETQYF
>NA|NA|TRBV11-3|TRBJ2-2
TGTGCCAGCAGCTACTCCCTTAGCGGAGCGAACACCGGGGAGCTGTTTTTT
CASSYSLSGANTGELFF
>NA|NA|TRBV6-1|TRBJ2-7
TGTGCCAGCAGTGGACAAACCTACGAGCAGTACTTC
CASSGQTYEQYF
>NA|NA|TRBV12-5|TRBJ2-7
TGTGCTAGTGGTTTTGTCGGAGGCGGAAGTCCCCACGAGCAGTACTTC
CASGFVGGGSPHEQYF